A selection of T cell receptor beta chains follows, all from one sample in a study of OX40 agonist ivuxolimab in advanced cancers. Repertoires were generated with immunoSEQ multiplex PCR, while TCRdb's copy carries only in-frame clones and drops some. The table records roughly 75,000 clones, approximately 86% of them present only once. Sample: CD4+ or CD8+ T cells sorted from blood, taken in a trial of the OX40 agonist ivuxolimab. The origin of the receptors is an adult with an advanced solid tumor such as melanoma, head and neck, liver or kidney cancer. CDR3s leave out the opening cysteine and the closing phenylalanine or tryptophan.

v_call: TRBV19
j_call: TRBJ2-1
cdr3_aa: ASSISAGDNEQF

v_call: TRBV7-2
j_call: TRBJ2-1
cdr3_aa: AVARVVYGDNEQF

v_call: TRBV13
j_call: TRBJ1-6
cdr3_aa: ASSYSGNSPLH

v_call: TRBV4-2
j_call: TRBJ2-7
cdr3_aa: ASSISSLSDRNAYEQY

v_call: TRBV18
j_call: TRBJ2-1
cdr3_aa: ASSPTSGSRDEQF

v_call: TRBV6-4
j_call: TRBJ2-3
cdr3_aa: ASSDWGNTDTQY

v_call: TRBV29-1
j_call: TRBJ1-1
cdr3_aa: SATGVSNTEAF

v_call: TRBV5-1
j_call: TRBJ2-3
cdr3_aa: ASSSPVSTDTQY

v_call: TRBV11-2
j_call: TRBJ1-4
cdr3_aa: ASSTTTGTNEKLF

v_call: TRBV28
j_call: TRBJ2-2
cdr3_aa: ASSFSYPGGTAGTTGELF

v_call: TRBV4-1
j_call: TRBJ1-6
cdr3_aa: ASSQTPGQGNSPLH

v_call: TRBV7-6
j_call: TRBJ2-7
cdr3_aa: ASSPAGGSEQY

v_call: TRBV6-1
j_call: TRBJ1-2
cdr3_aa: ASSAGQGESANYGYT

v_call: TRBV5-4
j_call: TRBJ2-1
cdr3_aa: ASSPDRGTYNEQF

v_call: TRBV27
j_call: TRBJ2-1
cdr3_aa: ASSLRDGDRQF

v_call: TRBV14
j_call: TRBJ2-7
cdr3_aa: ASSPTPGSQKTYEQY

v_call: TRBV19
j_call: TRBJ2-5
cdr3_aa: ASQETGRGETQY

v_call: TRBV19
j_call: TRBJ1-5
cdr3_aa: ASNVGTAHQPQH

v_call: TRBV20-1
j_call: TRBJ1-2
cdr3_aa: SASLSGYT

v_call: TRBV10-3
j_call: TRBJ1-4
cdr3_aa: AIAPGTNEKLF

v_call: TRBV28
j_call: TRBJ1-2
cdr3_aa: ASSPTTDRDYGYT

v_call: TRBV7-9
j_call: TRBJ2-7
cdr3_aa: ASSTINAPSPYEQY

v_call: TRBV5-8
j_call: TRBJ2-7
cdr3_aa: ASRYWDRPYEQY

v_call: TRBV6-6
j_call: TRBJ2-6
cdr3_aa: ASSQDRSGANVLT

v_call: TRBV11-3
j_call: TRBJ1-1
cdr3_aa: ASSPGRVKNTEAF

v_call: TRBV5-1
j_call: TRBJ2-5
cdr3_aa: ASSWGLAGGEETQY

v_call: TRBV5-8
j_call: TRBJ2-7
cdr3_aa: ASSSRDSYEQY

v_call: TRBV19
j_call: TRBJ2-2
cdr3_aa: ASSIVTGDTGELF

v_call: TRBV2
j_call: TRBJ2-7
cdr3_aa: ASSLARVPYEQY

v_call: TRBV19
j_call: TRBJ2-3
cdr3_aa: ATKSQGFGTDTQY

v_call: TRBV20-1
j_call: TRBJ2-3
cdr3_aa: SARTAGGEY

v_call: TRBV7-8
j_call: TRBJ1-1
cdr3_aa: ASSLAQRGTAF

v_call: TRBV6-5
j_call: TRBJ1-5
cdr3_aa: ASRTGGNQPQH

v_call: TRBV18
j_call: TRBJ2-7
cdr3_aa: ASSLGGYYEQY

v_call: TRBV4-1
j_call: TRBJ2-7
cdr3_aa: ASSHPAGATYEQY

v_call: TRBV5-1
j_call: TRBJ2-7
cdr3_aa: ASSGGWSYEQY

v_call: TRBV7-6
j_call: TRBJ2-7
cdr3_aa: ASSLEDGFSYEQY

v_call: TRBV29-1
j_call: TRBJ2-3
cdr3_aa: SAETSGGGDTQY

v_call: TRBV4-1
j_call: TRBJ2-3
cdr3_aa: ASSQGLRVEGQY

v_call: TRBV18
j_call: TRBJ2-1
cdr3_aa: ASSLSNEQF